This TCR beta chain was identified in a study of T cells after yellow fever vaccination. About the research overall: Each low-cell-number fraction was prepared by means of SMART-Seq v4 Ultra Low Input.

Deletions cut 3 bases from V and 5 bases from J, with 13 bases between. CDR1 is LGHNA and CDR2 is YSLEER in the germline V gene. The CDR3 consists of 15 residues. Study outcomes and limitations: Peaking on day 5 versus 15, the secondary response was faster but weaker.

This clonotype showed up just a few times. The antigen is unknown. MiXCR, run by TCRdb on the 5' RACE reads, gives a single entry per CDR3 protein. The data show about 240,000 distinct CDR3 sequences, about 7% seen once. This material consisted of CD4+ T cells sorted from PBMCs, taken 15 days after the yellow fever booster vaccination. This sequence was found in a man between 25 and 39 years old who received the YFV17D yellow fever vaccine. The rearrangement links TRBV4-3 to TRBJ2-2, with D perhaps matching TRBD2 (6 bases). CDR3 sequence reads: CASSQNGGTTGELFF. The CDR3 bases are TGCGCCAGCAGCCAGAATGGCGGGACGACCGGGGAGCTGTTTTTT.